The 20 T cell receptor beta chains in this list originate from one sample, sequenced in a study of blood T cell repertoires in COVID-19. Produced via immunoSEQ multiplex PCR; TCRdb's table is partial and in-frame only. This sample carries about 190,000 clones, about 81% of them seen once, and the ten largest clones take 2.5% to 3.5%. The sequencing input was PBMCs or T cells enriched from blood (not recorded which). These receptors were taken from a young woman who had recovered from COVID-19.

This chain joins TRBV28 and TRBJ2-7; TRBD1 is a possible D gene (6 bases). V lost 8 bases, J lost 1 base, and 15 bases lay in between. Germline CDR1 and CDR2: MDHEN and SYDVKM. This CDR3 is built from 14 residues. The CDR3 spells CASGTGTESYEQYF. CDR3 in DNA: TGTGCCAGCGGAACAGGGACGGAGTCCTACGAGCAGTACTTC.

The genes are TRBV7-3 and TRBJ1-2; 7 nucleotides agree with TRBD1. The CDR3 sequence is 17 residues long. V was clipped by 3 bases and J by 2 bases; unmatched bases: 12. Germline V lookup: CDR1 SGHTA, CDR2 FQGTGA. CDR3 protein: CASSFPTGPSPNYGYTF. Written as DNA, the CDR3 is TGTGCCAGCAGCTTTCCGACAGGGCCCTCACCAAACTATGGCTACACCTTC.

The chain is built from TRBV24-1 and TRBJ1-2; D is unresolved. The CDR3 loop spans 15 amino acids. CDR1 and CDR2 from the germline V gene are KGHDR and SFDVKD. Trimming took off 6 bases at V and 4 bases at J, with 17 bases between the two ends. The DNA of the CDR3 is TGTGCCACCAGTCTCGGGGAGGGAAGAGCCTATGGCTACACCTTC. Encoded protein: CATSLGEGRAYGYTF.

This chain joins TRBV7-3 and TRBJ2-3; TRBD2 agrees at 7 bases. With V trimmed by 2 bases and J by 11 bases, 10 bases remained unmatched. Germline V gives CDR1 SGHTA, CDR2 FQGTGA. The CDR3 sequence is 14 residues long. CDR3 region: CASSLGGTTYRQYF. CDR3 in DNA: TGTGCCAGCAGCTTAGGGGGGACTACTTATAGGCAGTATTTT. The entire variable domain, with the rest obtained from reference TRBV7-3 and TRBJ2-3, is as follows: GAGVSQTPSNKVTEKGKYVELRCDPISGHTALYWYRQSLGQGPEFLIYFQGTGAADDSGLPNDRFFAVRPEGSVSTLKIQRTERGDSAVYLCASSLGGTTYRQYFGPGTRLTVL.

J is TRBJ1-1 and V is TRBV5-1; unclear D gene. Germline V gene lookup returns CDR1 SGHRS and CDR2 YFSETQ. Trimming shortened V by 9 bases and J by 6 bases, and 15 bases separated the two germline ends. This CDR3 comprises 12 residues. The CDR3 nucleotides are TGCGCCACCGGGGTGAGAGGCGCTGAAGCTTTCTTT. Its translation: CATGVRGAEAFF.

This chain uses TRBV3-1 (or the pseudogene TRBV3-2) with TRBJ1-1; D possibly corresponds to TRBD1 (6 bases). Per germline, CDR1 LGHDT and CDR2 YNNKEL (reference sequence). The CDR3 spans 14 residues. Deletions cut 4 bases from V and 5 bases from J, with 14 bases between. CDR3 sequence reads: CASSPRTDGTEAFF. The CDR3 bases are TGTGCCAGCAGCCCCCGGACAGACGGAACTGAAGCTTTCTTT.

The chain recombines TRBV14 with TRBJ1-1; maybe TRBD1 (5 bases). The CDR3 extends over 11 amino acids. V was trimmed by 3 bases and J by 11 bases, leaving 10 bases between them. Germline CDR1 SGHDN, CDR2 FVKESK. The chain's CDR3 is CASSQGPMAFF. For the CDR3, the DNA is TGTGCCAGCAGCCAGGGGCCGATGGCTTTCTTT.

The V gene is TRBV19, the J gene TRBJ1-2; D remains unclear. Germline V lookup: CDR1 LNHDA, CDR2 SQIVND (reference sequence). CDR3 size: 12 residues. V was cut by 8 bases and J by 1 base, with 8 bases left in between. The CDR3 DNA reads TGTGCCAGTGTCAAGAGTAACTATGGCTACACCTTC. It yields the protein CASVKSNYGYTF.

This clone was seen only a few times. The chain joins TRBV5-1 to TRBJ1-2; D may be TRBD1 (5 bases). Germline V lookup: CDR1 SGHRS, CDR2 YFSETQ. V lost 4 bases and J lost 4, with 11 bases in between. The CDR3 is 13 residues long. The CDR3 loop is CASSAGTLYGYTF. CDR3 nucleotides: TGCGCCAGCAGCGCCGGGACTCTCTATGGCTACACCTTC.

The genes are TRBV7-9 and TRBJ2-7, with a tentative D call TRBD1 (6 bases). The CDR3 sequence is 11 residues long. V was trimmed by 3 bases and J by 6 bases, leaving 6 bases between them. CDR1 is SEHNR and CDR2 is FQNEAQ in the germline V gene (reference sequence). The CDR3 protein is CASSLGAEQYV. CDR3 DNA: TGTGCCAGCAGCTTGGGGGCCGAGCAGTACGTC.

The J gene is TRBJ1-3, the V gene TRBV6-5, with D hard to call. Trimming took 0 bases from V and 2 from J, leaving 8 bases between them. Germline CDR1 reads MNHEY; CDR2 reads SVGAGI. The CDR3 consists of 15 residues. Here the CDR3 reads CASSYSRWTGNTIYF. In DNA form, the CDR3 reads TGTGCCAGCAGTTACTCGAGGTGGACTGGAAACACCATATATTTT.

This clone was seen just once. J is TRBJ2-1 and V is TRBV4-1; D is possibly TRBD2 (5 bases). The V gene's germline CDR1 is MGHRA and CDR2 YSYEKL. The CDR3 is 15 residues long. Trimming took off 1 base at V and 0 bases at J, with 7 bases between the two ends. In DNA form, the CDR3 reads TGCGCCAGCAGCCAAGGAGGGAGCTCCTACAATGAGCAGTTCTTC. This codes for CASSQGGSSYNEQFF.

The rearrangement links TRBV11-2 to TRBJ2-7, with 9 bases fitting TRBD1. V shed 5 bases and J 5 bases; nucleotides not matched to a gene: 10. Germline-derived CDR1 and CDR2 are SGHAT and FQNNGV. The CDR3 spans 15 residues. The CDR3 reads CASSPGTGQFHEQYF. CDR3 DNA sequence: TGTGCCAGCAGCCCAGGGACAGGGCAGTTCCACGAGCAGTACTTC.

The J gene is TRBJ1-1, the V gene TRBV28; possible D gene TRBD1, 5 bases. Deletions cut 6 bases from V and 1 base from J, with 12 bases between. The CDR3 extends over 14 amino acids. Germline lookup yields CDR1 MDHEN and CDR2 SYDVKM. DNA for the CDR3: TGTGCCAGCAGCCCCCCCGGACAGAACACTGAAGCTTTCTTT. Its translation is CASSPPGQNTEAFF.

Here the CDR3 DNA reads TGTGCCAGCAGCGCCCCGGGACTAGTCGAGCAGTACTTC. Its protein is CASSAPGLVEQYF. This chain connects TRBV9 to TRBJ2-7; 8 nucleotides match TRBD2. Germline loops: CDR1 SGDLS, CDR2 YYNGEE. CDR3 length equals 13 residues. V gave up 3 bases and J gave up 6 bases; unmatched junction bases: 5.

This clone showed up just once. The chain combines TRBV19 with TRBJ1-5; D not certain. Per germline, CDR1 LNHDA and CDR2 SQIVND (reference sequence). This CDR3 has 15 amino acids. V shed 6 bases and J shed 5 bases, with 17 bases lying between them. The DNA of the CDR3 is TGTGCCAGTAGCCTCCAGGACGGGATTCATCAGCCCCAGCATTTT. Protein sequence: CASSLQDGIHQPQHF.

The V call is TRBV3-1 (or the pseudogene TRBV3-2), the J call TRBJ2-2; TRBD2 is a possible D gene (6 bases). The germline V gene encodes CDR1 LGHDT and CDR2 YNNKEL (reference sequence). The CDR3 spans 14 residues. V lost 0 bases to trimming and J lost 5 bases, with 7 bases between them. The CDR3 DNA is TGTGCCAGCAGCCAAGAACGGGGGACCGGGGAGCTGTTTTTT. Protein product: CASSQERGTGELFF.

V is TRBV3-1 (or the pseudogene TRBV3-2) and J is TRBJ1-2; TRBD1 is a possible D gene (5 bases). Germline V gene sequence: CDR1 LGHDT, CDR2 YNNKEL (reference sequence). V was clipped by 6 bases and J by 6 bases, with 17 bases between them. The CDR3 has 14 residues. The CDR3 spells CASSPLGGHDGYTF. CDR3 bases: TGTGCCAGCAGTCCGCTAGGCGGACATGATGGCTACACCTTC.

J is TRBJ1-1 and V is TRBV2, with 7 bases aligning to TRBD1. Germline CDR1 and CDR2: SNHLY and FYNNEI. J was trimmed by 0 bases and V by 5 bases; bases with no gene match: 12. The CDR3 length is 17 residues. CDR3 loop: CASSLTPPGQLNTEAFF. CDR3 in DNA: TGTGCCAGCAGTCTGACACCGCCGGGACAGCTGAACACTGAAGCTTTCTTT.

The J gene is TRBJ2-2, the V gene TRBV18, with D possibly matching TRBD1 (6 bases). Between the trimmed V and J ends, which lost 3 bases and 4 bases, there was a span of 15 bases. The CDR3 runs to 16 residues. Germline loops: CDR1 KGHSH, CDR2 LQKENI. This CDR3 is CASSPEQGQVTGELFF. CDR3 bases: TGTGCCAGCTCACCTGAGCAGGGGCAAGTCACCGGGGAGCTGTTTTTT.